This TCR beta chain appears in the sequencing data of a study of control samples from healthy donors and cancer patients. Germline CDR1 is MNHEY and CDR2 is SMNVEV (reference sequence). The CDR3 totals 13 residues. The V end lost 7 bases, the J end lost 7 bases, and 15 bases lay between the germline ends. Data came from immunoSEQ multiplex PCR; TCRdb stores just in-frame clones and leaves some out. The profile shows roughly 370,000 clones, 80% to 95% of them singletons. This clonotype was obtained from a man between 40 and 49 years old with head and neck cancer. The chain couples TRBV27 to TRBJ2-3, with D perhaps matching TRBD1 or TRBD2 (7 bases each). The specimen sequenced was PBMCs. The CDR3 DNA reads TGTGCCAGCACTCAGGGGGGGTCGAATACGCAGTATTTT. Translating gives CASTQGGSNTQYF.